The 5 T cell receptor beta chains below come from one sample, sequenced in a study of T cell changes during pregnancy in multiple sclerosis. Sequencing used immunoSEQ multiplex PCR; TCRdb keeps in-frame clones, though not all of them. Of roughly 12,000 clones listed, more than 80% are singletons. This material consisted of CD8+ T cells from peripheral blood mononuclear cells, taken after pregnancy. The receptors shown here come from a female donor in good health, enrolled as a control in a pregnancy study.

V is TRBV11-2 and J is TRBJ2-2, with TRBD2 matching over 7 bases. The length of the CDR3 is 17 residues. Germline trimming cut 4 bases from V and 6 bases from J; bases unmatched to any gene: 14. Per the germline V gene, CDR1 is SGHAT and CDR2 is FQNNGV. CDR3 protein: CASSSVGSGIVAGELFF. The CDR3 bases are TGTGCCAGCAGCTCCGTCGGGAGCGGGATTGTTGCCGGGGAGCTGTTTTTT.

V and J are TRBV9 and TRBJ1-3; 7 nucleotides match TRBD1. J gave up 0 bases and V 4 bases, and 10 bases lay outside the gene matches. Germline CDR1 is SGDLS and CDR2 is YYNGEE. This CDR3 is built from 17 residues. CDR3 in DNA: TGTGCCAGCAGCCTAGGAGGACAGGAGAGCTCTGGAAACACCATATATTTT. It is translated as CASSLGGQESSGNTIYF. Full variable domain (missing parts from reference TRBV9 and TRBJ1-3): DSGVTQTPKHLITATGQRVTLRCSPRSGDLSVYWYQQSLDQGLQFLIQYYNGEERAKGNILERFSAQQFPDLHSELNLSSLELGDSALYFCASSLGGQESSGNTIYFGEGSWLTVV.

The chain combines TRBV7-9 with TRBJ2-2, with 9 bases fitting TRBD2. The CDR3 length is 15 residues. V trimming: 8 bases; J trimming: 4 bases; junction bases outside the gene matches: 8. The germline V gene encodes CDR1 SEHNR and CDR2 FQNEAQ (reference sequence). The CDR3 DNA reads TGTGCCAGCCCCCTGCGCGGGGGGGCCACCGGGGAGCTGTTTTTT. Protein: CASPLRGGATGELFF.

The CDR3 DNA follows: TGTGCCTGGAGTGTTGCGGTCACTAGCACAGATACGCAGTATTTT. It translates to CAWSVAVTSTDTQYF. The V and J genes are TRBV30 and TRBJ2-3; D is unresolved. The germline CDR1 and CDR2 sequences are GTSNPN and SVGIG (reference sequence). V lost 0 bases and J lost 0, with 10 bases in between. The CDR3 has 15 amino acids.

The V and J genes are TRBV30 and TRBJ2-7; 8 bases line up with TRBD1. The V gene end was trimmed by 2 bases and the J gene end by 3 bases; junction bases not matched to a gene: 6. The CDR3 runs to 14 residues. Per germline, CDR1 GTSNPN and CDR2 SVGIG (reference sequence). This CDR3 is CAWSPGQGGYEQYF. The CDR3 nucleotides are TGTGCCTGGAGTCCAGGACAGGGAGGCTACGAGCAGTACTTC.